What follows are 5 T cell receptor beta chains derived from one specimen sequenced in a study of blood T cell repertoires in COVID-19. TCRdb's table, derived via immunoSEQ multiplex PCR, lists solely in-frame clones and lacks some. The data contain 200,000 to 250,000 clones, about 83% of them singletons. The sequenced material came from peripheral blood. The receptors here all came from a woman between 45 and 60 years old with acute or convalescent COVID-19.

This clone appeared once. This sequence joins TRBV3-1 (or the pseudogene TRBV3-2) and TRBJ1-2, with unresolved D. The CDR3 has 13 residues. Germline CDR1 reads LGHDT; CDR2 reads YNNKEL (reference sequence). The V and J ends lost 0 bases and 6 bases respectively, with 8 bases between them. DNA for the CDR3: TGTGCCAGCAGCCAAGATCCCGGGGATGGCTACACCTTC. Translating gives CASSQDPGDGYTF.

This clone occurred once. In DNA form, the CDR3 reads TGCAGCGTTTTCACCGCCGGTAAACTGTTTTTT. Amino acid sequence: CSVFTAGKLFF. The genes are TRBV29-1 and TRBJ1-4; D ambiguous. V was trimmed by 5 bases and J by 11 bases, leaving 12 bases between them. In germline, CDR1 is SQVTM, CDR2 ANQGSEA. The CDR3 contains 11 residues.

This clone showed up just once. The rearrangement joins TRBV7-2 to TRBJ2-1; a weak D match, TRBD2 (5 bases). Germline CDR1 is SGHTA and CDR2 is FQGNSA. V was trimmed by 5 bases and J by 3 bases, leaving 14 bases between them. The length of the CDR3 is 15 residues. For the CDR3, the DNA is TGTGCCAGCAGCGTACTAGGAGGTAACTACAATGAGCAGTTCTTC. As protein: CASSVLGGNYNEQFF.

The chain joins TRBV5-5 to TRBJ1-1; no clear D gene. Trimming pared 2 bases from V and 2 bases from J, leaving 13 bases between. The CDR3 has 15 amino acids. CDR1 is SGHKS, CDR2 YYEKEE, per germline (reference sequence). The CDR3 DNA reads TGTGCCAGCAGCTTTCCCGGGAAAGGAAACACTGAAGCTTTCTTT. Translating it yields CASSFPGKGNTEAFF.

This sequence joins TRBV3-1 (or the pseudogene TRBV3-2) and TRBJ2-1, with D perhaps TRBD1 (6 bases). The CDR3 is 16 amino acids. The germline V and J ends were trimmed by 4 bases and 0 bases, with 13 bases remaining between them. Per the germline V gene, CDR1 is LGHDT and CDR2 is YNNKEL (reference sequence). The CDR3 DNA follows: TGTGCCAGCAGCCTACAGGGATGGAGCTCCTACAATGAGCAGTTCTTC. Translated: CASSLQGWSSYNEQFF.